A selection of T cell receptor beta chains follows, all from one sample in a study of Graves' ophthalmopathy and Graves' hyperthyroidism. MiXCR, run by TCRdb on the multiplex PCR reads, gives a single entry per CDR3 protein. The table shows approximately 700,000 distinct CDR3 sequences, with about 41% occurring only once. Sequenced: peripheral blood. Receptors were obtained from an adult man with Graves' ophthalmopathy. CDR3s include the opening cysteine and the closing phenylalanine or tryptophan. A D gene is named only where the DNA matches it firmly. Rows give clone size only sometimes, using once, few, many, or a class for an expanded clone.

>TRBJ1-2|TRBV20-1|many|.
TGCAGTGCTTTGGACTCGCAGGATGGCTACACCTTC
CSALDSQDGYTF
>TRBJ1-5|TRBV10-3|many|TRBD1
TGTGCCAGCAGTCGACAGGGGACGAGCAATCAGCCCCAGCATTTT
CASSRQGTSNQPQHF
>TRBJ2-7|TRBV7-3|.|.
TGTGCCAGCAGCTTGTACAGGGGACTAGTCTACGAGCAGTACTTC
CASSLYRGLVYEQYF
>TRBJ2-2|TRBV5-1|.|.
TGCGCCAGCAGCAACCGGGTCTCCCATTGGGACACCGGGGAGCTGTTTTTT
CASSNRVSHWDTGELFF
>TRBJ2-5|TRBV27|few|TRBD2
TGTGCCAGCAGTCCGGGACTAGCGGGAGCAGAGACCCAGTACTTC
CASSPGLAGAETQYF
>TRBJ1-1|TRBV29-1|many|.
TGCAGCGTTGAAAAACTACTAATGAACACTGAAGCTTTCTTT
CSVEKLLMNTEAFF
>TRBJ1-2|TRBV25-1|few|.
TGTGCCAGCAGTGAATGGGAAAACTATGGCTACACCTTC
CASSEWENYGYTF
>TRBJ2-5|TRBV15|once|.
TGTGCCACCAGCAGAGGGGGAAGTCAGCCCCAGTACTTC
CATSRGGSQPQYF
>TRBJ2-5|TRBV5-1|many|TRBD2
TGCGCCAGCAGCTTCAGCGGGAGGGACGAGACCCAGTACTTC
CASSFSGRDETQYF
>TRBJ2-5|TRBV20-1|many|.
TGCAGTGCCCCCTCGGCAGGGTCTATGGAGACCCAGTACTTC
CSAPSAGSMETQYF
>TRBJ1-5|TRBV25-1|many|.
TGTGCCAGCAGTGAGTCAGGAGGCAATCAGCCCCAGCATTTT
CASSESGGNQPQHF
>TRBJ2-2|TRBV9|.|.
TGTGCCAGCAGCCATCCCTCACTAGAGGGCACCGGGGAGCTGTTTTTT
CASSHPSLEGTGELFF
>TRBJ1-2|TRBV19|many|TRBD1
TGTGCCAGTAGTTCCAGACAGGGTGAGGGCTACACCTTC
CASSSRQGEGYTF
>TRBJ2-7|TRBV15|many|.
TGTGCCACCAGCAGAACCCGCCAGGGGGGAGAGCAGTACTTC
CATSRTRQGGEQYF
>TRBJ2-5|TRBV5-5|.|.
TGTGCCAGCAGACCCGGGACTGTTCCGTCTGAGACCCAGTACTTC
CASRPGTVPSETQYF
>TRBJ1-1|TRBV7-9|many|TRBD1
TGTGCCAGCAGCTTGGGACAGGGAACGAACACTGAAGCTTTCTTT
CASSLGQGTNTEAFF
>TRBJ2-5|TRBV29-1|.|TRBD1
TGCAGCGTTGAGACAGGGCCAGAGACCCAGTACTTC
CSVETGPETQYF
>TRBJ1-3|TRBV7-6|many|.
TGTGCCAGCAGCTTACTGAGCTCTGGAAACACCATATATTTT
CASSLLSSGNTIYF
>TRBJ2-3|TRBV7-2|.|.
TGTGCCAGCACTCATCCCGGTGCAGATACGCAGTATTTT
CASTHPGADTQYF
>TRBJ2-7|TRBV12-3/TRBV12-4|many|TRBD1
TGTGCCAGCAGTTCATCCGGGACAGTCTCCTACGAGCAGTACTTC
CASSSSGTVSYEQYF
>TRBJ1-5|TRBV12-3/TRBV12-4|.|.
TGTGCCAGCAGTTTAGGCGAACGGGCGTCGCCCCAGCATTTT
CASSLGERASPQHF
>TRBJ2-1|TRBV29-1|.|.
TGCAGCGCCGAGGGGATCTTCTCCTACAATGAGCAGTTCTTC
CSAEGIFSYNEQFF
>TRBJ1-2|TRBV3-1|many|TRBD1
TGTGCCAGCAGCCGAGGAGGACAGGGGGCTCAGTACACCTTC
CASSRGGQGAQYTF
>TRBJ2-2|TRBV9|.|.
TGTGCCAGCAGCCCCGGCAATGGGCGCAGGGAGGAGCTGTTTTTT
CASSPGNGRREELFF
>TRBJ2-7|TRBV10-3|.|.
TGTGCCAGCAGTGCCCGCGAGGCTTACGAGCAGTACTTC
CASSAREAYEQYF
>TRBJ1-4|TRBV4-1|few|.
TGCGCCAGCAGCCAAGTCGGGGGGAGGGGAACTAATGAAAAACTGTTTTTT
CASSQVGGRGTNEKLFF
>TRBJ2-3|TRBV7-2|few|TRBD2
TGTGCCAGCAGCTTACGGGTAGCGGGAGCGGATACGCAGTATTTT
CASSLRVAGADTQYF
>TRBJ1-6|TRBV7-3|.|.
TGTGCCAGCAGCCGACGACAGGACGGCAATTCACCCCTCCACTTT
CASSRRQDGNSPLHF
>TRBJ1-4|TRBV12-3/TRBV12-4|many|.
TGTGCCAGCAGTCCCGGGACGGCTGCAACTAATGAAAAACTGTTTTTT
CASSPGTAATNEKLFF
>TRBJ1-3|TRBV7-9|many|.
TGTGCCAGCAGTCCAATTAAACTCTCTGGAAACACCATATATTTT
CASSPIKLSGNTIYF
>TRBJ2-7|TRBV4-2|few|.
TGTGCCAGCAGCCAAGAAAGAGGCGGCCCGTACGAGCAGTACTTC
CASSQERGGPYEQYF
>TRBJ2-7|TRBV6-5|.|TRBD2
TGTGCCAGCAGGCAAGCGGGGGGGCCGGCGTGGGAGCAGTACTTC
CASRQAGGPAWEQYF
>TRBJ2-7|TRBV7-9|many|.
TGTGCCAGCAGCTTTCGCAATGGCTACGAGCAGTACTTC
CASSFRNGYEQYF
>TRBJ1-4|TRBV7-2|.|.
TGTGCCAGCAGCTTCGCCGCCAGTAATGAAAAACTGTTTTTT
CASSFAASNEKLFF
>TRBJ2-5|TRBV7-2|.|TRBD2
TGTGCCAGCAGCGTCGTAGCGGGGGGCCCCCAAGAGACCCAGTACTTC
CASSVVAGGPQETQYF
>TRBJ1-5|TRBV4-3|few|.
TGCGCCAGCAGCCAAGAAGGGGCGGGCCGGGGCAATCAGCCCCAGCATTTT
CASSQEGAGRGNQPQHF
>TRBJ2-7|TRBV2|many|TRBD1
TGTGCCAGCGGAGGACAGGGCCAACTCTACGAGCAGTACTTC
CASGGQGQLYEQYF
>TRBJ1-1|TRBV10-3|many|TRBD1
TGTGCCATCAGTAACAGGGGGGTAAACACTGAAGCTTTCTTT
CAISNRGVNTEAFF
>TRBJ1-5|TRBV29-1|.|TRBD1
TGCAGTGTTGAAGGGTGGGACAGAGAGAACCAAGAGACCCAGCATTTT
CSVEGWDRENQETQHF